The clone carrying this T cell receptor beta chain was seen a few times. The antigen remains unidentified. The record originates from a study of liver allograft versus peripheral blood T cells. Across the study: Transplanted livers held T cell receptor repertoires, and these were compared with repertoires in recipients' peripheral blood.

TCRdb redid the calling of the reads with MiXCR, one entry per CDR3 protein. Among around 18,000 distinct CDR3 sequences, around 20% were seen once, and the ten largest hold about 12%. V was pared by 1 base and J by 1 base, with 0 bases of the junction left unmatched. The CDR3 is 15 amino acids. Points from the study as a whole: Intra-allograft T cell receptor repertoires in the liver reportedly differed from peripheral blood repertoires.

The TCR was taken from a human patient who had a liver transplant. Some of the T cells may derive from the graft donor. The V gene is TRBV12-3 or TRBV12-4, the J gene TRBJ2-3, with TRBD2 matching 9 bases. In DNA, the CDR3 is TGTGCCAGCAGTTTAGGACTAGCGGGCACAGATACGCAGTATTTT. Amino acid sequence: CASSLGLAGTDTQYF.